This T cell receptor (beta chain) came from a study of tissue T cells after allogeneic stem cell transplantation. General observations from the study: Anatomically similar tissues had similar TCR repertoires within each patient.

The method was immunoSEQ multiplex PCR; TCRdb's version includes in-frame clones alone and lacks a portion of them. The table lists more than 9,000 clones, 60% to 80% of them singletons. J gave up 5 bases and V 2 bases, and 10 bases lay outside the gene matches. The CDR3 loop spans 18 amino acids. Per germline, CDR1 LNHNV and CDR2 YYDKDF (reference sequence). Comments on this clone: Its target is unknown.

The chain recombines TRBV15 with TRBJ2-5; 14 nucleotides agree with TRBD2. Sample: tissue from the stomach, taken at autopsy. The TCR originated in a male donor at least 60 years old with lung cancer. The CDR3: CATSRTRGTSGSGETQYF. The CDR3 coding sequence is TGTGCCACCAGCAGAACGCGGGGGACTAGCGGGAGTGGGGAGACCCAGTACTTC.